The rows below give T cell receptor beta chains drawn from one sample of a study of human T cells and chemical hapten exposure. One entry per CDR3 protein, called by TCRdb with MiXCR from the RACE reads. The sample lists approximately 370,000 distinct CDR3 sequences, 5% to 6.5% occurring once. The sample in question was whole blood, obtained in connection with sensitization to the hapten diphenylcyclopropenone (DPC). The receptor set was obtained from a woman aged 18-35 years with alopecia areata. Some clones in this sample may be carry-over from other donors' samples. CDR3s include the opening cysteine and the closing phenylalanine or tryptophan. D genes are given only for firm matches. The listing skips clone size in some rows; elsewhere it reads once, few, many or a size class.

clone_size: -
d_call: TRBD1
j_call: TRBJ1-5
v_call: TRBV20-1
cdr3_aa: CSARAEQGMRQPQHF
cdr3_nt: TGCAGTGCTAGAGCCGAACAGGGGATGAGGCAGCCCCAGCATTTT

clone_size: few
d_call: -
j_call: TRBJ2-3
v_call: TRBV9
cdr3_aa: CASSVSSTDTQYF
cdr3_nt: TGTGCCAGCAGCGTATCCAGCACAGATACGCAGTATTTT

clone_size: few
d_call: -
j_call: TRBJ2-2
v_call: TRBV7-3
cdr3_aa: CASSLLGGATGELFF
cdr3_nt: TGTGCCAGCAGCTTATTGGGGGGCGCCACCGGGGAGCTGTTTTTT

clone_size: -
d_call: -
j_call: TRBJ2-1
v_call: TRBV11-2
cdr3_aa: CASSPRGRPGEFF
cdr3_nt: TGTGCCAGCAGCCCCCGCGGGCGGCCCGGGGAGTTCTTC

clone_size: once
d_call: -
j_call: TRBJ1-1
v_call: TRBV5-6
cdr3_aa: CASSGAGFDTEAFF
cdr3_nt: TGTGCCAGCAGCGGAGCAGGATTCGACACTGAAGCTTTCTTT

clone_size: -
d_call: -
j_call: TRBJ1-6
v_call: TRBV29-1
cdr3_aa: CSVEDSEGSPLHF
cdr3_nt: TGCAGCGTTGAAGATTCAGAGGGTTCACCCCTCCACTTT

clone_size: -
d_call: TRBD1
j_call: TRBJ1-5
v_call: TRBV12-3/TRBV12-4
cdr3_aa: CASSFEGGQPKHF
cdr3_nt: TGTGCCAGCAGTTTCGAAGGGGGACAGCCCAAGCATTTT

clone_size: many
d_call: TRBD1
j_call: TRBJ2-4
v_call: TRBV5-6
cdr3_aa: CASSSLTGGKNIQYF
cdr3_nt: TGTGCCAGCAGCTCGCTGACAGGGGGTAAAAACATTCAGTACTTC

clone_size: many
d_call: TRBD1
j_call: TRBJ1-4
v_call: TRBV29-1
cdr3_aa: CSVEDRGSRKLFF
cdr3_nt: TGCAGCGTTGAAGACAGGGGGTCGAGAAAACTGTTTTTT

clone_size: -
d_call: -
j_call: TRBJ1-6
v_call: TRBV5-1
cdr3_aa: CASTRVGQSYNSPLHF
cdr3_nt: TGCGCCAGCACCCGCGTGGGGCAAAGCTATAATTCACCCCTCCACTTT

clone_size: many
d_call: TRBD1
j_call: TRBJ2-1
v_call: TRBV29-1
cdr3_aa: CSFWDSLGEQFF
cdr3_nt: TGCAGCTTCTGGGACAGCCTTGGTGAGCAGTTCTTC

clone_size: -
d_call: -
j_call: TRBJ2-4
v_call: TRBV6-2/TRBV6-3
cdr3_aa: CASSARLWDSTKNIQYF
cdr3_nt: TGTGCCAGCAGTGCCCGTTTATGGGATTCGACCAAAAACATTCAGTACTTC

clone_size: many
d_call: -
j_call: TRBJ1-1
v_call: TRBV7-3
cdr3_aa: CASSLSGTMNTEAFF
cdr3_nt: TGTGCCAGCAGCTTAAGCGGGACCATGAACACTGAAGCTTTCTTT

clone_size: few
d_call: TRBD1
j_call: TRBJ1-1
v_call: TRBV6-2/TRBV6-3
cdr3_aa: CASSRPDRGQEAFF
cdr3_nt: TGTGCCAGCAGTCGCCCGGACAGGGGGCAAGAAGCTTTCTTT

clone_size: few
d_call: -
j_call: TRBJ2-3
v_call: TRBV6-5
cdr3_aa: CASHETGADTQYF
cdr3_nt: TGTGCCAGCCACGAGACGGGGGCAGATACGCAGTATTTT

clone_size: few
d_call: -
j_call: TRBJ1-6
v_call: TRBV6-6
cdr3_aa: CASGGSRSSYNSPLHF
cdr3_nt: TGTGCCAGCGGCGGTAGCAGGAGCTCCTATAATTCACCCCTCCACTTT

clone_size: -
d_call: TRBD2
j_call: TRBJ2-3
v_call: TRBV5-1
cdr3_aa: CASSTDGLAGGAQYF
cdr3_nt: TGCGCCAGCAGCACGGACGGACTAGCGGGGGGGGCGCAGTATTTT

clone_size: few
d_call: -
j_call: TRBJ1-4
v_call: TRBV29-1
cdr3_aa: CSVEDVVGSGEKLFF
cdr3_nt: TGCAGCGTTGAAGACGTTGTAGGGAGTGGTGAAAAACTGTTTTTT

clone_size: -
d_call: -
j_call: TRBJ1-1
v_call: TRBV6-6
cdr3_aa: CASRSRDKPNTEAFF
cdr3_nt: TGTGCCAGCAGGAGCCGGGACAAGCCGAACACTGAAGCTTTCTTT

clone_size: many
d_call: -
j_call: TRBJ2-7
v_call: TRBV14
cdr3_aa: CASSQGPSEQYF
cdr3_nt: TGTGCCAGCAGCCAAGGCCCTAGCGAGCAGTACTTC

clone_size: many
d_call: -
j_call: TRBJ1-1
v_call: TRBV29-1
cdr3_aa: CSVDMGAAEAFF
cdr3_nt: TGCAGCGTTGACATGGGGGCGGCTGAAGCTTTCTTT